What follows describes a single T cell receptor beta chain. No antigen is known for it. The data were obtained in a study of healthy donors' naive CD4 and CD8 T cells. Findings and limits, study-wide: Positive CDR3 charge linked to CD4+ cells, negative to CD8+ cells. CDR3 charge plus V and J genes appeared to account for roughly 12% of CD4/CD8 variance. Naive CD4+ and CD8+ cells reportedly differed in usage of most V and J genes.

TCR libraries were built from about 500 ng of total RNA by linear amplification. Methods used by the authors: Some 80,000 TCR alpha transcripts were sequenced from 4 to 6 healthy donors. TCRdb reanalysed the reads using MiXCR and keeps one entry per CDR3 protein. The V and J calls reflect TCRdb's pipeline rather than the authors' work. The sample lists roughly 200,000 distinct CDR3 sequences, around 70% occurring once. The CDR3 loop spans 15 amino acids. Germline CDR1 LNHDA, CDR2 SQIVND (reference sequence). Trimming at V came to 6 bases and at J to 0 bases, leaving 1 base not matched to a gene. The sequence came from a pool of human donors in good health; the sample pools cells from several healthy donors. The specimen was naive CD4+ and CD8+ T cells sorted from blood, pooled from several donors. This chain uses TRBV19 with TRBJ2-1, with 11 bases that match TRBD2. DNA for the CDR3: TGTGCCAGTAGGGGGACTAGCGGCTCCTACAATGAGCAGTTCTTC. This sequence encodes CASRGTSGSYNEQFF.